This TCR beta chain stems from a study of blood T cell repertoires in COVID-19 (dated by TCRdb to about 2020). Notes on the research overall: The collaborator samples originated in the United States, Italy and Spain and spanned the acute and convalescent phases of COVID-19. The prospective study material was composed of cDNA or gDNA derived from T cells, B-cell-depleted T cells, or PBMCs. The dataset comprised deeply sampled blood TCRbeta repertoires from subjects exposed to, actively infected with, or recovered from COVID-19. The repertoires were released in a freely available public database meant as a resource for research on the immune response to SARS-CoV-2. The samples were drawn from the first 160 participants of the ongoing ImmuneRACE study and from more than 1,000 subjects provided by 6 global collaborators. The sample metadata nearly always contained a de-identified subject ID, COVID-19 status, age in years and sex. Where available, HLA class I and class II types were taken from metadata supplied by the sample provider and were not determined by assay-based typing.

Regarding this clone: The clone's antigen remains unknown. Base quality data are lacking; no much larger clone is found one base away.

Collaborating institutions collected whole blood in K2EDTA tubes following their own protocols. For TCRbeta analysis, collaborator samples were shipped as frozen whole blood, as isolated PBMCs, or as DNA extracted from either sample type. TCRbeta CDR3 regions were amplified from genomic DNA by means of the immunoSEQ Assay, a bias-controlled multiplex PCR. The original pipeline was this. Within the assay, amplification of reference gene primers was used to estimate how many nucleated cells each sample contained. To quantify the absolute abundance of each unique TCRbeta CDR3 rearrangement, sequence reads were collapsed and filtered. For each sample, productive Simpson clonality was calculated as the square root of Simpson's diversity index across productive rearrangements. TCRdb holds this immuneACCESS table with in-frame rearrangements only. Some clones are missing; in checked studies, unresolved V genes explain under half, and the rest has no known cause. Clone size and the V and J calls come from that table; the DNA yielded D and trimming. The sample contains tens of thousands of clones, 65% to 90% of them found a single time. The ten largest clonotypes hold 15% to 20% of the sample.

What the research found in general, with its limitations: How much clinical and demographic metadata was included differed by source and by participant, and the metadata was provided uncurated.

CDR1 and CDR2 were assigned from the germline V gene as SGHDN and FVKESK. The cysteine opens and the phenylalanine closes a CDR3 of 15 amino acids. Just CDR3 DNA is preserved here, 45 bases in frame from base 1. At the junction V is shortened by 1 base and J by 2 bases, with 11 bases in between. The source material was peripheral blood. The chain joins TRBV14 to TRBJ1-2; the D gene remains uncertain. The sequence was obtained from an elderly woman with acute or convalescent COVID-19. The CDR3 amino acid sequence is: CASSQGSAGNYGYTF. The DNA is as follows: TGTGCCAGCAGCCAAGGGTCCGCGGGGAACTATGGCTACACCTTC.